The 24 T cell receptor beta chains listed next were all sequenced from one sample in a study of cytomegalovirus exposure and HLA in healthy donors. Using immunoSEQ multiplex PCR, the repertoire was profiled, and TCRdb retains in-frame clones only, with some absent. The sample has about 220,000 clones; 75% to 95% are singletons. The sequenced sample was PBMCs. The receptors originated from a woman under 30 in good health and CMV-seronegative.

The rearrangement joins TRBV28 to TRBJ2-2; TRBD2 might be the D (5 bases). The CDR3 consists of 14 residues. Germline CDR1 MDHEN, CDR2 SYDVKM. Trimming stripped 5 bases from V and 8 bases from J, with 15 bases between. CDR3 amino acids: CASSLGLPGGELFF. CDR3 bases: TGTGCCAGCAGTCTGGGTCTCCCGGGGGGGGAGCTGTTTTTT.

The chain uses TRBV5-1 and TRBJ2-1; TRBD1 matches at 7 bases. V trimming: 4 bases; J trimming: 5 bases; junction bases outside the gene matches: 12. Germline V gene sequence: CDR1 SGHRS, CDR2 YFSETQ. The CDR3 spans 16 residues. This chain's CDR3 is CASSGITGAIDNEQFF. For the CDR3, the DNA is TGCGCCAGCAGCGGAATTACAGGGGCGATTGACAATGAGCAGTTCTTC.

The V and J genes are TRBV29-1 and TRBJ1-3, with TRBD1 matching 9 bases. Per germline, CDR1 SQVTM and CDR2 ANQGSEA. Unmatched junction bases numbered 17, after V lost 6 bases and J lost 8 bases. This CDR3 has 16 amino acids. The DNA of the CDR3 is TGCAGCGTCCTGGAATCACAGGGGGCTCCAGTGGACACCATATATTTT. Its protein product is CSVLESQGAPVDTIYF.

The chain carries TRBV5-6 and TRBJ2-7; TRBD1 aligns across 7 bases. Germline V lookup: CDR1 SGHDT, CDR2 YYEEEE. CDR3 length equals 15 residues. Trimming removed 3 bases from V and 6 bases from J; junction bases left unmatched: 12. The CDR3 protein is CASSWWDRRYAEQYF. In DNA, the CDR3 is TGTGCCAGCAGCTGGTGGGACAGAAGATATGCCGAGCAGTACTTC.

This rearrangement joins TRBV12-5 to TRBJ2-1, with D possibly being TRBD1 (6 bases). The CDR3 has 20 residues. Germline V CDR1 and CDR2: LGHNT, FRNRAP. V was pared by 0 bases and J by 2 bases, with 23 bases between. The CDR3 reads CASGLVLSLMSRGTYNEQFF. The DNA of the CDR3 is TGTGCTAGTGGTTTGGTACTTAGCCTTATGTCCAGGGGCACCTACAATGAGCAGTTCTTC.

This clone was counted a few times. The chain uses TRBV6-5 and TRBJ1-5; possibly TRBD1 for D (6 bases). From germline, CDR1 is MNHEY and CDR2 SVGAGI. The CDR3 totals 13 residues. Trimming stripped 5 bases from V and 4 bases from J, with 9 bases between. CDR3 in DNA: TGTGCCAGCAGTGTCCAGGGGAATCAGCCCCAGCATTTT. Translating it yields CASSVQGNQPQHF.

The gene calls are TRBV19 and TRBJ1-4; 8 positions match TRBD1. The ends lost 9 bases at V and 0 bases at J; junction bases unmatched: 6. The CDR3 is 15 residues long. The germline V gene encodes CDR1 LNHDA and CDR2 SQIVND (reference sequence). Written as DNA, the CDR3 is TGTGCCAGCGTACAGGGGGATGCAACTAATGAAAAACTGTTTTTT. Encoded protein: CASVQGDATNEKLFF.

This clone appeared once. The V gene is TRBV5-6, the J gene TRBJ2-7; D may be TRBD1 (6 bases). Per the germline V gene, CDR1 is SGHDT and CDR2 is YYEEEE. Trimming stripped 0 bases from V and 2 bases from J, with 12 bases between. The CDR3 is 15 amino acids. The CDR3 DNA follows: TGTGCCAGCAGCTTGGCGGGGACACCTACCTACGAGCAGTACTTC. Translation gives CASSLAGTPTYEQYF.

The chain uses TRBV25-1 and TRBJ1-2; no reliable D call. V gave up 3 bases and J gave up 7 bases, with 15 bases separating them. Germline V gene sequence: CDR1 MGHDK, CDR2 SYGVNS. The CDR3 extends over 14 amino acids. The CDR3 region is CASSEVVGRAGYTF. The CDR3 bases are TGTGCCAGCAGTGAGGTTGTTGGGCGCGCTGGCTACACCTTC.

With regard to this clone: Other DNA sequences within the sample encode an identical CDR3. CDR3 coding DNA: TGTGCCAGCAGCTTGGGGACAGGGTCCGAGCAGTACTTC. It encodes CASSLGTGSEQYF. This chain uses TRBV5-6 with TRBJ2-7, with 8 bases matching TRBD1. V trimming: 0 bases; J trimming: 6 bases; junction bases outside the gene matches: 2. Germline values: CDR1 SGHDT, CDR2 YYEEEE. The CDR3 has 13 amino acids.

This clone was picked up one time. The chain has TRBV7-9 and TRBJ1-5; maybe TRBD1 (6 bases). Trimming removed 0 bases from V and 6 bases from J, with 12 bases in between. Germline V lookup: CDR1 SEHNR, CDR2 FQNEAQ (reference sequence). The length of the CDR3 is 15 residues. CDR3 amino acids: CASSLASPGAQPQHF. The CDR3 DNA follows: TGTGCCAGCAGCTTAGCCTCGCCAGGGGCTCAGCCCCAGCATTTT.

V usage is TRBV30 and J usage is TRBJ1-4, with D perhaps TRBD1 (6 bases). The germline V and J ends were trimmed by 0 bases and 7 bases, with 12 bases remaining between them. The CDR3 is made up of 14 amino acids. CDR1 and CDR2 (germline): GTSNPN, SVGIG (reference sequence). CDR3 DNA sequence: TGTGCCTGGAGTGTAACGGGGGGCGTTGAAAAACTGTTTTTT. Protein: CAWSVTGGVEKLFF.

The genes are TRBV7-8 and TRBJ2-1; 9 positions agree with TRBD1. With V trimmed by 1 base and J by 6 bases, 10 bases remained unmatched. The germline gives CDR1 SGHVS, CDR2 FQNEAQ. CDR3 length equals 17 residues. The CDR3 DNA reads TGTGCCAGCAGCTTAGTTTCAGGGACAGGGAATACCAATGAGCAGTTCTTC. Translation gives CASSLVSGTGNTNEQFF.

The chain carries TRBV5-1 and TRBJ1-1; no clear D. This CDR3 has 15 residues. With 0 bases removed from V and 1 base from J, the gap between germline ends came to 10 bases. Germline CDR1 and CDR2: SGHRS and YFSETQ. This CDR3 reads CASSLEEGTNTEAFF. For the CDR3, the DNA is TGCGCCAGCAGCTTGGAAGAGGGAACGAACACTGAAGCTTTCTTT.

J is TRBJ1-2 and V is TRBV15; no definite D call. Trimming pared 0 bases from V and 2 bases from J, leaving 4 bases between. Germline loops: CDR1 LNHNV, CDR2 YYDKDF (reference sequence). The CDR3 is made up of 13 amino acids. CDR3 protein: CATSRDRNYGYTF. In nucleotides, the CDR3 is TGTGCCACCAGCAGAGATCGGAACTATGGCTACACCTTC.

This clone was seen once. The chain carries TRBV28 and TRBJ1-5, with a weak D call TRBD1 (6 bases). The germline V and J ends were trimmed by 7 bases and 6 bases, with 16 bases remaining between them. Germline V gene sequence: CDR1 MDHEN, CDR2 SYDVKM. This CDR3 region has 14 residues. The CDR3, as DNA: TGTGCCAGCACCAATGGGGGGGGCGTTCAGCCCCAGCATTTT. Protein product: CASTNGGGVQPQHF.

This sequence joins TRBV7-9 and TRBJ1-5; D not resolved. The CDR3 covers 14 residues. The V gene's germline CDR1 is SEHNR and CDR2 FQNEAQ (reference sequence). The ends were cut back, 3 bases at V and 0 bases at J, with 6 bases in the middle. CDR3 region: CASSFAGSNQPQHF. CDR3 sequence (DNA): TGTGCCAGCAGCTTCGCAGGTAGCAATCAGCCCCAGCATTTT.

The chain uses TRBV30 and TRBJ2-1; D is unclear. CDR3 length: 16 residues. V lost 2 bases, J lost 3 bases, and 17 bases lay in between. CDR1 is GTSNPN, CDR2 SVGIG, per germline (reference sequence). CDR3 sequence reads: CAWSTRHKQVYNEQFF. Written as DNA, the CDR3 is TGTGCCTGGAGTACCCGTCACAAACAAGTCTACAATGAGCAGTTCTTC.

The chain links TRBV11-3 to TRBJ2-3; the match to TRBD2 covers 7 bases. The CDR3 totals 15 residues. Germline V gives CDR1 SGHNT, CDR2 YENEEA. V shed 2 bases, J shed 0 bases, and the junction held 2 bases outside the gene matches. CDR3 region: CASSLSGISTDTQYF. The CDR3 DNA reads TGTGCCAGCAGCTTAAGCGGGATTAGCACAGATACGCAGTATTTT.

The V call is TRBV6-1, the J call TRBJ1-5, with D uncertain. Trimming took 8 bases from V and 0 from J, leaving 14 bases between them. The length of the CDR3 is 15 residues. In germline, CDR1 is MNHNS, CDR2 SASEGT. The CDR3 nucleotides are TGTGCCAGCCTAAGAGCGGGTGGTAGCAATCAGCCCCAGCATTTT. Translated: CASLRAGGSNQPQHF.

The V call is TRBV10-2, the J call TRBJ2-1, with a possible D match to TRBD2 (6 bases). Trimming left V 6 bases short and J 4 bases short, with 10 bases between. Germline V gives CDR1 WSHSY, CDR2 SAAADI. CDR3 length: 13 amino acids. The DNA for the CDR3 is TGCGCCAGCAGCCTTGGGAGGTACAATGAGCAGTTCTTC. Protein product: CASSLGRYNEQFF.

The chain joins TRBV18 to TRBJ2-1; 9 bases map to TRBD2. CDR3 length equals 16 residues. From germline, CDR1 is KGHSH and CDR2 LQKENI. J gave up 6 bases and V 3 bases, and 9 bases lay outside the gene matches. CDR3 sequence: CASSPPGLAKTNEQFF. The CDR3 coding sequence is TGTGCCAGCTCACCGCCGGGACTAGCCAAAACCAATGAGCAGTTCTTC. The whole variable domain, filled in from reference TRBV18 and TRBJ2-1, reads NAGVMQNPRHLVRRRGQEARLRCSPMKGHSHVYWYRQLPEEGLKFMVYLQKENIIDESGMPKERFSAEFPKEGPSILRIQQVVRGDSAAYFCASSPPGLAKTNEQFFGPGTRLTVL.

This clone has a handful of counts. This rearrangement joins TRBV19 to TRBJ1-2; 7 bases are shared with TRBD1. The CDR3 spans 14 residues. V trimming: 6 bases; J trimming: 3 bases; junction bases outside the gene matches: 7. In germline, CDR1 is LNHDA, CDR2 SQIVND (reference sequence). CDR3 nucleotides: TGTGCCAGTAGGAGGGGGCCCCCATACTATGGCTACACCTTC. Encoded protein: CASRRGPPYYGYTF.

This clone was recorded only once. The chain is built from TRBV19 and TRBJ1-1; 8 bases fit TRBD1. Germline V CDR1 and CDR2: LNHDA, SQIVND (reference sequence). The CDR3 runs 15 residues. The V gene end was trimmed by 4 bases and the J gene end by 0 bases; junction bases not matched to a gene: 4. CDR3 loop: CASSRETGVNTEAFF. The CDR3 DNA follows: TGTGCCAGTAGTAGGGAGACAGGGGTGAACACTGAAGCTTTCTTT.